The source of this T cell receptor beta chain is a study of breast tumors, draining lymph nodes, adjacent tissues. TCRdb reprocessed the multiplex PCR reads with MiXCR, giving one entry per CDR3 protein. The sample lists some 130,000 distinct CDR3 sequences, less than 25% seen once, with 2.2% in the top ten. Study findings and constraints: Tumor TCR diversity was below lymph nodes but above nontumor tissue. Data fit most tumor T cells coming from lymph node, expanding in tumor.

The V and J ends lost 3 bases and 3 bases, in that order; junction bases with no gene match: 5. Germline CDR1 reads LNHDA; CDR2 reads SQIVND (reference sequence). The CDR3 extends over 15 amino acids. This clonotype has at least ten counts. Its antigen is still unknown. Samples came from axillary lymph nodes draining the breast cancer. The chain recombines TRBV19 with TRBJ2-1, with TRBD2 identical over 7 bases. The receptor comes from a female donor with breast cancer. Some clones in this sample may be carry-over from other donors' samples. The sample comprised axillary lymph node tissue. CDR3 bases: TGTGCCAGTAGTATGGGAGGGAGGAACTACAATGAGCAGTTCTTC. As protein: CASSMGGRNYNEQFF.